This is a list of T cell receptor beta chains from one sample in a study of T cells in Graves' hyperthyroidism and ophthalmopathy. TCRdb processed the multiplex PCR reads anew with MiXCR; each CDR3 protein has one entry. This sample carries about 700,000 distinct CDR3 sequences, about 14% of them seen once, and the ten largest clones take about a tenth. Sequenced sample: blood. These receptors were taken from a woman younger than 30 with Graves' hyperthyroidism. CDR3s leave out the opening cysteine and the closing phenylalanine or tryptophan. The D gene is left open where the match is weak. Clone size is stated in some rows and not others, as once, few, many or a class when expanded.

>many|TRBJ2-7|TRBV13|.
ASSQGLNYEQY
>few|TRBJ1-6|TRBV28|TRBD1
AIGDRADSPLH
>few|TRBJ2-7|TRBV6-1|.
ASREAGTPLTYEQY
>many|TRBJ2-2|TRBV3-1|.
ASSQDVRTRNTGELF
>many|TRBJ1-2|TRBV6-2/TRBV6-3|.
ASSPETAQLANYGYT
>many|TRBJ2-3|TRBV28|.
ASSLGSAVGTQY
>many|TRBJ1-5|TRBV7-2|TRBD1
ASSSWTGDNQPQH
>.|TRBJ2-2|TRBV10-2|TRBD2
ASSFGGLGGELF
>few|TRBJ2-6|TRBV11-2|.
ASSLRGAASGANVLT
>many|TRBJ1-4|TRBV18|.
ASSPPIEEKLF
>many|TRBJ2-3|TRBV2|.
ASSERREKWPDTQY
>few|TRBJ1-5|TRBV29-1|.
SVARDNNQPQH
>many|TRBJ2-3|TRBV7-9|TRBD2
ASSSLLAGLTDTQY
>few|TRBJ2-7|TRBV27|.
ASSLGLGGGPQNEQY
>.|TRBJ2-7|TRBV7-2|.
ASSRPGTATYEQY
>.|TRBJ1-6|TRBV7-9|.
ASSLVVGSVSPLH
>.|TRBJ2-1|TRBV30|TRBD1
AWRGTGGTSDEQF
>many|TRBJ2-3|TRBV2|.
ASRGGPDTQY
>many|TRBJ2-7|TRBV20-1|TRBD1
SARHNQGAGYEQY
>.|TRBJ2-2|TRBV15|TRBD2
ATSREGTVNTGELF
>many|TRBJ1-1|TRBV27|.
ASSLSSLNTEAF
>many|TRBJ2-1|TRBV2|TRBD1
ASSFRTGGNEQF
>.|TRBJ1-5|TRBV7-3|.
ASSSDANQPQH
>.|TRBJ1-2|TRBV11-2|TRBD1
ASSLSGGPLNGYT
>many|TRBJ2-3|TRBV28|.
ASGTLLDTQY
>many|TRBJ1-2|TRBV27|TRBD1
ASSLRTGGNYGYT
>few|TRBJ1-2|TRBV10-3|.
ATGGGLDGYT